Detailed here is one TCR beta chain. The data stem from a study of cytomegalovirus exposure and HLA in healthy donors. This table comes from immunoSEQ multiplex PCR, and its TCRdb copy is limited to in-frame clones, with some not included. The sample lists 150,000 to 200,000 clones, approximately 86% seen once, with less than 3.5% in the top ten. The sample was PBMCs. The clonotype originates from a man between 18 and 29 years old in good health and CMV-seropositive.

CDR3 loop: CASVGGGGYGYTF. DNA of the CDR3: TGTGCCAGCGTAGGGGGCGGTGGATATGGCTACACCTTC. V and J are TRBV28 and TRBJ1-2; TRBD1 agrees at 7 bases. CDR3 length equals 13 residues. Germline V gene sequence: CDR1 MDHEN, CDR2 SYDVKM. V lost 8 bases to trimming and J lost 5 bases; unmatched junction nucleotides: 8.